This TCR beta chain was recorded in a study of blood T cell repertoires in COVID-19. Looking at the study overall: Samples came from the United States, Italy and Spain, spanning acute and convalescent COVID-19. From T cells, B-cell-depleted T cells, or PBMCs came the material, which was cDNA or gDNA.

As handled by the study authors: Cell counts per sample came from amplifying reference gene primers. The assay was immunoSEQ multiplex PCR, and TCRdb's table has in-frame clones only and misses some. D and trimming were read from the DNA, whereas the V and J calls and clone size are those reported in that table. The data show fewer than 100,000 clones, with about 87% seen just once and over 15% held by the top ten. Trimming stripped 10 bases from V and 4 bases from J, with 13 bases between. Germline V gene lookup returns CDR1 SNHLY and CDR2 FYNNEI. The CDR3 length is 12 residues. This receptor was taken from a human donor in a cohort sampled during active COVID-19. The J gene is TRBJ1-2, the V gene TRBV2; D is perhaps TRBD1 (6 bases). The sample comprised peripheral blood. In DNA, the CDR3 is TGTGCCAAACCGACAGGAGCCTATGGCTACACCTTC. Protein product: CAKPTGAYGYTF.